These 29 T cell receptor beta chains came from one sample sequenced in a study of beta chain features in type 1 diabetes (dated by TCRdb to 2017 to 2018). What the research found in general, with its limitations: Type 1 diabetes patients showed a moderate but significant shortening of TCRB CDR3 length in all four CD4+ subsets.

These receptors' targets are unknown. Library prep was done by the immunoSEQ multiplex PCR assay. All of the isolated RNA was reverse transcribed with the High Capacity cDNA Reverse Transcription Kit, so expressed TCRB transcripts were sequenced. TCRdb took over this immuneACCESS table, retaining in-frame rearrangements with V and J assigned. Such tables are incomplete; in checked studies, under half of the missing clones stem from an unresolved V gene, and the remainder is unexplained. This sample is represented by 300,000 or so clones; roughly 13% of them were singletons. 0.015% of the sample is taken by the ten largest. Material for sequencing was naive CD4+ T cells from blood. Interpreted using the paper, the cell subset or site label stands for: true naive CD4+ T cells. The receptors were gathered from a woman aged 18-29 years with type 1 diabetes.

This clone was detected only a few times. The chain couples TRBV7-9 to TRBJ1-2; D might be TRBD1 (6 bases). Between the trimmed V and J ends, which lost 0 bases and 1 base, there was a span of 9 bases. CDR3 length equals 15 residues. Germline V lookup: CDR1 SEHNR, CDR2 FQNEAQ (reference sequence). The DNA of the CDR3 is TGTGCCAGCAGCTTAGCGGGGACACTTAACTATGGCTACACCTTC. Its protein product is CASSLAGTLNYGYTF. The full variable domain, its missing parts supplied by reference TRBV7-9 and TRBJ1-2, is DTGVSQNPRHKITKRGQNVTFRCDPISEHNRLYWYRQTLGQGPEFLTYFQNEAQLEKSRLLSDRFSAERPKGSFSTLEIQRTEQGDSAMYLCASSLAGTLNYGYTFGSGTRLTVV.

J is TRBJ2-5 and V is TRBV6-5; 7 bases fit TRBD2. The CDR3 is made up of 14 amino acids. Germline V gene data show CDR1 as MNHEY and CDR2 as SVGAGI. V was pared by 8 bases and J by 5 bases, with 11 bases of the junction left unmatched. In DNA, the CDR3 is TGTGCCAGCTATCGCGGGAGTAGTTCCGAGACCCAGTACTTC. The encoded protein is CASYRGSSSETQYF.

The CDR3 reads CASSPTTPYEQYF. The CDR3 nucleotides read TGTGCCAGCTCACCAACGACTCCCTACGAGCAGTACTTC. The V and J genes are TRBV18 and TRBJ2-7, with D hard to call. The CDR3 loop spans 13 amino acids. The germline CDR1 and CDR2 sequences are KGHSH and LQKENI. The V end lost 2 bases, the J end lost 2 bases, and 7 bases lay between the germline ends. The complete variable domain, with remaining parts taken from reference TRBV18 and TRBJ2-7, reads NAGVMQNPRHLVRRRGQEARLRCSPMKGHSHVYWYRQLPEEGLKFMVYLQKENIIDESGMPKERFSAEFPKEGPSILRIQQVVRGDSAAYFCASSPTTPYEQYFGPGTRLTVT.

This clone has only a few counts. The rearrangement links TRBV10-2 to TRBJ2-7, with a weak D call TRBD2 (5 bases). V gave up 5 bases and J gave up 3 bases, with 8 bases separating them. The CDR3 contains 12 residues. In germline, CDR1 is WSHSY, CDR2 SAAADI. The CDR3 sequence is CASSRSGYEQYV. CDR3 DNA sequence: TGCGCCAGCAGTAGGAGCGGCTACGAGCAGTACGTC.

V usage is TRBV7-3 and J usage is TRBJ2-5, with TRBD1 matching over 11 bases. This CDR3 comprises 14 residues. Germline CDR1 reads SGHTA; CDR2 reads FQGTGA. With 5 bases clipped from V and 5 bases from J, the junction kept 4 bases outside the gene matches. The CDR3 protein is CASSPGTGGETQYF. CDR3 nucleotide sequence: TGTGCCAGCAGCCCCGGGACAGGGGGGGAGACCCAGTACTTC.

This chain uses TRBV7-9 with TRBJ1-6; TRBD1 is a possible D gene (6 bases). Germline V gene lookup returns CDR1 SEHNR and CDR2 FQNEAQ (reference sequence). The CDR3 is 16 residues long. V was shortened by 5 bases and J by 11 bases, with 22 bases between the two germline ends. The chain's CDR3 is CASSPRGARFLAPLHF. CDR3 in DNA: TGTGCCAGCAGCCCCCGGGGGGCGCGGTTTTTGGCACCCCTCCACTTT.

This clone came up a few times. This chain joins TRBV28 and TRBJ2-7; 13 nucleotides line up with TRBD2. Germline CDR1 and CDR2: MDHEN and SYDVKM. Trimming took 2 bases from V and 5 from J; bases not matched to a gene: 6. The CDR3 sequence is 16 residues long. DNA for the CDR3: TGTGCCAGCAGTTTAGCCGGGACTAGCGGGACGGACGAGCAGTACGTC. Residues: CASSLAGTSGTDEQYV.

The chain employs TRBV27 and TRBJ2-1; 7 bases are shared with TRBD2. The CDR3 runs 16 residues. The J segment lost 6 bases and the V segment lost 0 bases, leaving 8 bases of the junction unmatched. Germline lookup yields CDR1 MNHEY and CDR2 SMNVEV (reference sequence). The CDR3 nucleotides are TGTGCCAGCAGTTTATCGGGTTGGGCTAGCGGCAATGAGCAGTTCTTC. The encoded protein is CASSLSGWASGNEQFF.

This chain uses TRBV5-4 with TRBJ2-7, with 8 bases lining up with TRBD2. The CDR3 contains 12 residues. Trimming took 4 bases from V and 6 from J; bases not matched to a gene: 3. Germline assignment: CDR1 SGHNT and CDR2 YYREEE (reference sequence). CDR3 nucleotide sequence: TGTGCCAGCAGCGTAGCGGGATTCGAGCAGTACTTC. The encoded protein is CASSVAGFEQYF.

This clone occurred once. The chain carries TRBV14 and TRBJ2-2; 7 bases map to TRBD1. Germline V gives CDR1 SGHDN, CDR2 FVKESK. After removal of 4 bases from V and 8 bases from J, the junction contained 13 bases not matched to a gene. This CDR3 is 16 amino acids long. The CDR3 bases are TGTGCCAGCAGCCCGTTACAGGGGAAAACACCGGGGGAGCTGTTTTTT. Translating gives CASSPLQGKTPGELFF.

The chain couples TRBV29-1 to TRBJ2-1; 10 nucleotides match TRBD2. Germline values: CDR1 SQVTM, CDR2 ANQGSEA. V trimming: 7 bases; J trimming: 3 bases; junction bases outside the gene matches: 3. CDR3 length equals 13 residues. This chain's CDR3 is CSAGLADYNEQFF. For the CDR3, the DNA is TGCAGCGCCGGACTAGCGGACTACAATGAGCAGTTCTTC.

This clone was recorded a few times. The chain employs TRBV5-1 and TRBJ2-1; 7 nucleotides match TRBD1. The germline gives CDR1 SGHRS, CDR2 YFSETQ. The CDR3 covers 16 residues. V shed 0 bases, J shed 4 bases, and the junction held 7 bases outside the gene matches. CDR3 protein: CASSLGGQTVYNEQFF. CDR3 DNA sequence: TGCGCCAGCAGCTTGGGGGGACAGACTGTTTACAATGAGCAGTTCTTC.

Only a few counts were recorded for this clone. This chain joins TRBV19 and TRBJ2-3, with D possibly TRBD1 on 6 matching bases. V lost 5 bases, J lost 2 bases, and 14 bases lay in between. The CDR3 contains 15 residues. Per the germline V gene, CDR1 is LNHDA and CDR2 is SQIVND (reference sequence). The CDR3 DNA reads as TGTGCCAGTAGTGGGGGCGTGTTGCTCACAGATACGCAGTATTTT. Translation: CASSGGVLLTDTQYF.

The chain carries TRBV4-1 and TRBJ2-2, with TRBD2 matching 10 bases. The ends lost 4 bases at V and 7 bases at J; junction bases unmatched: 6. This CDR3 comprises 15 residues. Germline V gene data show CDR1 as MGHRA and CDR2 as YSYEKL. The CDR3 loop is CASSPGTSVGGELFF. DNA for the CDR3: TGCGCCAGCAGCCCCGGGACTAGCGTAGGCGGGGAGCTGTTTTTT.

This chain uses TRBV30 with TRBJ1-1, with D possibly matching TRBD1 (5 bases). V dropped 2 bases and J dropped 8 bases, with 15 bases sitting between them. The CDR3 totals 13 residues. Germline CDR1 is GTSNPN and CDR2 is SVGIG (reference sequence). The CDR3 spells CAWSPRTRSEAFF. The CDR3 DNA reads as TGTGCCTGGAGTCCCCGGACAAGATCAGAAGCTTTCTTT.

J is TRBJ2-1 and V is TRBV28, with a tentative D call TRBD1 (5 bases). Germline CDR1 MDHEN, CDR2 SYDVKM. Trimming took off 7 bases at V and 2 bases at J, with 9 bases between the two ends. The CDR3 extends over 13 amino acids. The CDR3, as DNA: TGTGCCAGCACAGACAGAACCTACAATGAGCAGTTCTTC. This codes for CASTDRTYNEQFF.

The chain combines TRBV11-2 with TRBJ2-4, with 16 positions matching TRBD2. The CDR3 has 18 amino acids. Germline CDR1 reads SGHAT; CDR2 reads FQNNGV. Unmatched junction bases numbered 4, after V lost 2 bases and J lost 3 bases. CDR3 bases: TGTGCCAGCAGCTTATGGGGGACTAGCGGGAGGGACAAAAACATTCAGTACTTC. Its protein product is CASSLWGTSGRDKNIQYF.

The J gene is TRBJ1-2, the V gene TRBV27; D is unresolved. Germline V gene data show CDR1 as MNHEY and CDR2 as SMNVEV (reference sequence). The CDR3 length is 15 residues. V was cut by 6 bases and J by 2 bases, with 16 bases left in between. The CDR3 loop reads CASSLSSGGNYGYTF. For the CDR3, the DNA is TGTGCCAGCAGCCTCTCCTCGGGAGGGAACTATGGCTACACCTTC.

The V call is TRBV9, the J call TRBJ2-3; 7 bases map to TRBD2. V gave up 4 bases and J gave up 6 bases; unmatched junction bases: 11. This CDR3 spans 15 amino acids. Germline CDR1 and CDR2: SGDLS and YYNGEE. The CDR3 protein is CASSPRLAWEDTQYF. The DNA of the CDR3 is TGTGCCAGCAGCCCCAGACTAGCATGGGAGGATACGCAGTATTTT.

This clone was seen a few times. CDR3 residues: CASSIRARGAAGDTQYF. The CDR3 nucleotides read TGTGCCAGTAGTATACGGGCCCGGGGGGCAGCAGGAGATACGCAGTATTTT. This chain links TRBV19 with TRBJ2-3, with D possibly being TRBD2 (7 bases). The CDR3 sequence is 17 residues long. Trimming shortened V by 2 bases and J by 5 bases, and 20 bases separated the two germline ends. Per germline, CDR1 LNHDA and CDR2 SQIVND (reference sequence).

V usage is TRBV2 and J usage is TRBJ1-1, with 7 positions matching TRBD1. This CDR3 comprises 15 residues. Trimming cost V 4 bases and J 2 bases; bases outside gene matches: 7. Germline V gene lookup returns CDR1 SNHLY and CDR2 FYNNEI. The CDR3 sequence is CASSGQGQLNTEAFF. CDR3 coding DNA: TGTGCCAGCAGTGGACAGGGACAGCTAAACACTGAAGCTTTCTTT.

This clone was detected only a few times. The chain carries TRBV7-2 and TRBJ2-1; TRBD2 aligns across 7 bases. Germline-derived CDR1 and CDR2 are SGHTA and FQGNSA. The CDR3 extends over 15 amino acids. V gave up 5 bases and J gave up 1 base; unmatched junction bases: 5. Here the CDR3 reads CASSPGGRSYNEQFF. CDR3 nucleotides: TGTGCCAGCAGCCCGGGGGGTAGGTCCTACAATGAGCAGTTCTTC. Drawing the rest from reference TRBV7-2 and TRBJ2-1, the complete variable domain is GAGVSQSPSNKVTEKGKDVELRCDPISGHTALYWYRQSLGQGLEFLIYFQGNSAPDKSGLPSDRFSAERTGGSVSTLTIQRTQQEDSAVYLCASSPGGRSYNEQFFGPGTRLTVL.

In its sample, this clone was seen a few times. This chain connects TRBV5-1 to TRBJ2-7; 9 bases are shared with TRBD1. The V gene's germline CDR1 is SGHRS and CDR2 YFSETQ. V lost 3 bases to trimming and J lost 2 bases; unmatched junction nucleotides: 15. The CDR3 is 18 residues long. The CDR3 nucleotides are TGCGCCAGCAGCTGGAGCGAGGCTACCGGGACAGGGACCTACGAGCAGTACTTC. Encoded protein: CASSWSEATGTGTYEQYF. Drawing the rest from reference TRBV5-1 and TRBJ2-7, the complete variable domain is KAGVTQTPRYLIKTRGQQVTLSCSPISGHRSVSWYQQTPGQGLQFLFEYFSETQRNKGNFPGRFSGRQFSNSRSEMNVSTLELGDSALYLCASSWSEATGTGTYEQYFGPGTRLTVT.

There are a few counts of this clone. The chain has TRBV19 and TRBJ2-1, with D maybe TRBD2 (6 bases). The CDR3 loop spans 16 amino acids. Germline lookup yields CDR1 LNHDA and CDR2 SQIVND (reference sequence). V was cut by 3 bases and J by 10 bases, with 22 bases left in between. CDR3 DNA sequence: TGTGCCAGTAGTATGACCCATTCCGGAGGGCCAGGAGAGCAGTTCTTC. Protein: CASSMTHSGGPGEQFF.

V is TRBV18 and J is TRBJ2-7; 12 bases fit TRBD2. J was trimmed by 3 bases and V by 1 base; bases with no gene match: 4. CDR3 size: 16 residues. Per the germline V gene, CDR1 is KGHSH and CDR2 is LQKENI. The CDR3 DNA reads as TGTGCCAGCTCACCACTCCGGACTAGCGGGAACTACGAGCAGTACTTC. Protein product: CASSPLRTSGNYEQYF. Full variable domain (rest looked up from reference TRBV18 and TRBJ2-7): NAGVMQNPRHLVRRRGQEARLRCSPMKGHSHVYWYRQLPEEGLKFMVYLQKENIIDESGMPKERFSAEFPKEGPSILRIQQVVRGDSAAYFCASSPLRTSGNYEQYFGPGTRLTVT.

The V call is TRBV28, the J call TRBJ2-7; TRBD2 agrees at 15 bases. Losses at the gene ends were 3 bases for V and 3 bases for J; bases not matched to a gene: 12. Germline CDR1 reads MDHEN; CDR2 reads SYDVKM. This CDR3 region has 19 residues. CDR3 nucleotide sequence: TGTGCCAGCAGTTTGGCGGGACTAGCGGGAGGTCAACCTCGCTACGAGCAGTACTTC. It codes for CASSLAGLAGGQPRYEQYF.

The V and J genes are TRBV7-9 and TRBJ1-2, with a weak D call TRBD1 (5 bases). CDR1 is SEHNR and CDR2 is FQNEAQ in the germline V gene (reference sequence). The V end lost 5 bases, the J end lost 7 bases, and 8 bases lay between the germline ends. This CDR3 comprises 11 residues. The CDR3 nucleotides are TGTGCCAGCAGCCGAGACAGTGGCTACACCTTC. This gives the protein CASSRDSGYTF.

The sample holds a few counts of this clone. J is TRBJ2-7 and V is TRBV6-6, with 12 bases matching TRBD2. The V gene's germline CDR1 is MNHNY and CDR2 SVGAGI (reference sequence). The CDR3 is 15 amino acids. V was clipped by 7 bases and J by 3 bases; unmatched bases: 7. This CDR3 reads CASNHGLAGNYEQYF. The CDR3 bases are TGTGCCAGCAACCACGGACTAGCGGGGAACTACGAGCAGTACTTC.

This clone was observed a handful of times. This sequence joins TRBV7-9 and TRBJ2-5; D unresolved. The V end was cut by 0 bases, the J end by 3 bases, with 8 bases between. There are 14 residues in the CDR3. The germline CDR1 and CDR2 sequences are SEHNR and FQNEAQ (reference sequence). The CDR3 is CASSLAPTEETQYF. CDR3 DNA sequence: TGTGCCAGCAGCTTAGCCCCCACAGAAGAGACCCAGTACTTC. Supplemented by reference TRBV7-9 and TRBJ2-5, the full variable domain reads DTGVSQNPRHKITKRGQNVTFRCDPISEHNRLYWYRQTLGQGPEFLTYFQNEAQLEKSRLLSDRFSAERPKGSFSTLEIQRTEQGDSAMYLCASSLAPTEETQYFGPGTRLLVL.